The T cell receptor (beta chain) described here comes from a study of shared T cell receptors in the human thymus. CDR1 and CDR2 (germline): MNHNS, SASEGT. The CDR3 contains 15 residues. V was pared by 6 bases and J by 5 bases, with 10 bases of the junction left unmatched. TCRdb's table, derived via immunoSEQ multiplex PCR, lists solely in-frame clones and lacks some. The sample holds about 710,000 clones, around 87% seen once. These same data were also listed under a study on human thymus T cells. That work contributes: Finnish infants who were healthy and having corrective surgery for congenital heart defects made up the donors. Thymus was obtained from resections taken during corrective heart surgery. Thymic and blood repertoires seemed to favor certain V and J genes. There were highly overlapping thymic repertoires among unrelated individuals, as related research reported.

The J gene is TRBJ2-5, the V gene TRBV6-1, with 9 bases identical to TRBD1. Sequenced: thymocytes. The sequence was obtained from a boy younger than two with a congenital heart defect. The CDR3 loop is CASRPGTGIRETQYF. The CDR3 DNA follows: TGTGCCAGCAGACCCGGGACAGGGATTCGGGAGACCCAGTACTTC.